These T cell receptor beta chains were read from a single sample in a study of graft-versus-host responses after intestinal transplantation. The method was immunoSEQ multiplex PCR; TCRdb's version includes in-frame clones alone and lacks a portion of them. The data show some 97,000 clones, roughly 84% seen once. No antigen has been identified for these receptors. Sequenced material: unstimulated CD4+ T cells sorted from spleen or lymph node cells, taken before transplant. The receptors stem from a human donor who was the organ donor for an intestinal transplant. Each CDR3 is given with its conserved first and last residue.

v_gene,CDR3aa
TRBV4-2,CASSRMDSSWVF
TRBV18,CASSPSLNIQYF
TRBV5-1,CASSLVSGSGYGYTF
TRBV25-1,CATMGAGMNTEAFF
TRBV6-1,CASRAVAEAAGELFF
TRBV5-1,CASSSQRGGTNEQFF
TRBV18,CASSPQGETQYF
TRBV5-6,CASSEYQETQYF
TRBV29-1,CSVGTGGSGNTIYF
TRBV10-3,CAISDGGGLVGSPLHF
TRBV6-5,CASTPSGRVRSPLHF
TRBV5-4,CASSLAEVRNTEAFF
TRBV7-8,CASSFQGVNQPQHF
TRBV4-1,CASSPQSEGAYEQYF
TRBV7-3,CASSARGNTEAFF
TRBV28,CASTPRGGIVYEQYF
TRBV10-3,CAIRTGGLAHNEQFF
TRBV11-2,CASRKGQGQNEKLFF
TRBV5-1,CASSLIRQGLEAFF
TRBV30,CAWSVPLTRGGSYNEQFF
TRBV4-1,CASSQGTGNIGGYTF
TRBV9,CASSVDVRSEQYF
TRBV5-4,CASSLRGTGDNEQFF
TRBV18,CASSPPGQAKSEAFF
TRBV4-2,CASSQEEGSKTQYF
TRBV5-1,CASREFTSWDYGYTF
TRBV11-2,CASSSTYRGWEKLFF
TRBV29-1,CSVDHISYGYTF
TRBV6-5,CASSFTTGYEQYF
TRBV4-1,CASSQVSQNLNYGYTF
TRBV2,CASSVRGGTGELFF
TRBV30,CAWSEQGVLTEAFF
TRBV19,CASSMPTQRRTDTQYF
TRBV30,CAWSVQVNTEAFF
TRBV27,CASSFKGEAFF
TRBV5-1,CASSLDGTTNTGELFF
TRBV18,CASSPRSLEQYF
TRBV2,CASQPPLHF
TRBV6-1,CASNLGGGREKLFF
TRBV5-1,CASSSSGGGQETQYF
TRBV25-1,CASNSGAGYGYTF
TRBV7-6,CASSPWGFTGELFF
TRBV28,CASSFPARPGPRRTEAFF
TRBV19,CASSGQGQGYTF
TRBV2,CASTRDYGYTF
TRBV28,CASSPPGLAGGWEQYF